The clone carrying this T cell receptor (beta chain) showed up many times. The source of the sample is a study of Graves' ophthalmopathy and Graves' hyperthyroidism. The V segment lost 4 bases and the J segment 5 bases; nucleotides outside the gene matches: 4. The germline CDR1 and CDR2 sequences are SQVTM and ANQGSEA. CDR3 length: 13 residues. RNA transcripts served as template for amplifying TCR beta CDR3 sequences. Second-round multiplex PCR followed a first-round RT-PCR using HTBI primers. TCRdb reprocessed the multiplex PCR reads via MiXCR and lists one record per CDR3 protein. The sample yields 400,000 to 450,000 distinct CDR3 sequences, around a fifth seen once.

The specimen sequenced was peripheral blood. This chain joins TRBV29-1 and TRBJ1-5; 8 bases fit TRBD1. The sequence came from a woman aged 18-30 years with stable Graves' hyperthyroidism. The DNA for the CDR3 is TGCAGCGTTGCAGGGGGCAGAGATCAGCCCCAGCATTTT. Amino acid sequence: CSVAGGRDQPQHF. The complete variable domain, with remaining parts taken from reference TRBV29-1 and TRBJ1-5, reads SAVISQKPSRDICQRGTSLTIQCQVDSQVTMMFWYRQQPGQSLTLIATANQGSEATYESGFVIDKFPISRPNLTFSTLTVSNMSPEDSSIYLCSVAGGRDQPQHFGDGTRLSIL.